Presented here are 3 T cell receptor beta chains from one specimen sequenced in a study of metastatic and nonmetastatic thyroid tumors. Treatment of any kind had been given to no patient before thyroid surgery. TCRdb redid the clone calls on the PCR reads using MiXCR. Counted here are 35,000 to 55,000 clones, about 3.3% occurring once; the ten biggest clones make up 8% to 10%. Sequencing was performed on blood. These receptors originate from a female donor with papillary thyroid cancer or a benign thyroid nodule (not recorded which). Some clones in this sample may be carry-over from other donors' samples.

This clone has more than one count but fewer than ten. The genes are TRBV15 and TRBJ1-6; TRBD1 matches 7 bases. The CDR3 is 13 amino acids. Per germline, CDR1 LNHNV and CDR2 YYDKDF (reference sequence). J was trimmed by 7 bases and V by 8 bases; bases with no gene match: 5. CDR3 in amino acids: CATQGQRNSPLHF. As DNA, the CDR3 is TGTGCCACCCAGGGACAGCGAAATTCACCCCTCCACTTT. The entire variable domain, with the rest obtained from reference TRBV15 and TRBJ1-6, is as follows: DAMVIQNPRYQVTQFGKPVTLSCSQTLNHNVMYWYQQKSSQAPKLLFHYYDKDFNNEADTPDNFQSRRPNTSFCFLDIRSPGLGDTAMYLCATQGQRNSPLHFGNGTRLTVT.

This clone has more than one count but fewer than ten. The chain couples TRBV6-5 to TRBJ2-2; D ambiguous. The germline V gene encodes CDR1 MNHEY and CDR2 SVGAGI. The germline V and J ends were trimmed by 2 bases and 7 bases, with 11 bases remaining between them. The CDR3 is made up of 14 amino acids. The CDR3 here is CASSYPPPVGELFF. In DNA form, the CDR3 reads TGTGCCAGCAGTTACCCCCCCCCCGTCGGGGAGCTGTTTTTT.

In this sample, this clone turned up many times. J is TRBJ1-1 and V is TRBV24-1, with TRBD1 matching over 8 bases. Trimming removed 4 bases from V and 1 base from J; junction bases left unmatched: 1. Germline values: CDR1 KGHDR, CDR2 SFDVKD. The CDR3 loop spans 14 amino acids. The CDR3 region has the DNA TGTGCCACCAGTGACGGGACAGGGAACACTGAAGCTTTCTTT. It encodes CATSDGTGNTEAFF.